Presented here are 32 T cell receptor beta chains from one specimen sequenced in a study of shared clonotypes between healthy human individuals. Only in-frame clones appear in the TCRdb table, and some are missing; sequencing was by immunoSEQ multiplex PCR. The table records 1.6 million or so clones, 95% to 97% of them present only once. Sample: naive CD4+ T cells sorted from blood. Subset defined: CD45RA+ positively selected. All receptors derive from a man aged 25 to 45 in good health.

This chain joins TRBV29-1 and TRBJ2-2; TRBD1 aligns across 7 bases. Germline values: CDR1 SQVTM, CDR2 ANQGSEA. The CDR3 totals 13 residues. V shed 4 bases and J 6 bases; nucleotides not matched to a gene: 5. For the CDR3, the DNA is TGCAGCGTTGCCCCAGACAGGGCCGGGGAGCTGTTTTTT. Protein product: CSVAPDRAGELFF.

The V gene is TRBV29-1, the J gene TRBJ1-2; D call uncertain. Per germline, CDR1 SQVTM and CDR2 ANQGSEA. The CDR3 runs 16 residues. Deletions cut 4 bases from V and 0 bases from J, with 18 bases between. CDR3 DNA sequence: TGCAGCGTTGTCCCCGTGGGCCTACTATCTAACTATGGCTACACCTTC. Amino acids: CSVVPVGLLSNYGYTF.

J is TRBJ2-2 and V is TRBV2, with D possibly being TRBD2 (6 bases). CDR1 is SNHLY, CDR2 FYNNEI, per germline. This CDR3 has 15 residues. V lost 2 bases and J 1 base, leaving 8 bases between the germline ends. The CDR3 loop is CASSESGLNTGELFF. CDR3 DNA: TGTGCCAGCAGTGAAAGCGGGCTGAACACCGGGGAGCTGTTTTTT. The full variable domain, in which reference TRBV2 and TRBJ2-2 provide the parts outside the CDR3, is EPEVTQTPSHQVTQMGQEVILRCVPISNHLYFYWYRQILGQKVEFLVSFYNNEISEKSEIFDDQFSVERPDGSNFTLKIRSTKLEDSAMYFCASSESGLNTGELFFGEGSRLTVL.

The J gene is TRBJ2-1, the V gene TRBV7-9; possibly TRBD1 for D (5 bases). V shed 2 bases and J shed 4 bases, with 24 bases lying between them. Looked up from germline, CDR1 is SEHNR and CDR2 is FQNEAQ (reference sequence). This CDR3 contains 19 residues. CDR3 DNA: TGTGCCAGCAGCTTACCTAAGCGTGGCACAGGAGTGCTTTACAATGAGCAGTTCTTC. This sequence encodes CASSLPKRGTGVLYNEQFF.

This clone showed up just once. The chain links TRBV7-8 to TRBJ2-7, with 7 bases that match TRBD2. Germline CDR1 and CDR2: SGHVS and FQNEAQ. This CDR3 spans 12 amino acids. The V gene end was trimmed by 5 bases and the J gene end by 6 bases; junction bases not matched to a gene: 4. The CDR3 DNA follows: TGTGCCAGCAGCCAGACTAGCCGCGAGCAGTACTTC. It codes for CASSQTSREQYF.

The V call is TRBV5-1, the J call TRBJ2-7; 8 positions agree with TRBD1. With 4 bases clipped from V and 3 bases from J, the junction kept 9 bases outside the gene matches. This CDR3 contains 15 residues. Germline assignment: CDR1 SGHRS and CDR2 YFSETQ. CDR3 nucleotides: TGCGCCAGCAGCGCTCGAGAGGACAGGGTCTACGAGCAGTACTTC. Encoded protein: CASSAREDRVYEQYF.

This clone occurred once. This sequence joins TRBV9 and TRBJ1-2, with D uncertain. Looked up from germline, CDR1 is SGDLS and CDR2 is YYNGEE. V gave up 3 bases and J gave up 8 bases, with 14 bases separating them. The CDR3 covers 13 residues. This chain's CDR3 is CASSDFPFEGYTF. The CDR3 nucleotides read TGTGCCAGCAGCGATTTTCCTTTTGAGGGCTACACCTTC. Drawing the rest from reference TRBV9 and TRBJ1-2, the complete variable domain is DSGVTQTPKHLITATGQRVTLRCSPRSGDLSVYWYQQSLDQGLQFLIQYYNGEERAKGNILERFSAQQFPDLHSELNLSSLELGDSALYFCASSDFPFEGYTFGSGTRLTVV.

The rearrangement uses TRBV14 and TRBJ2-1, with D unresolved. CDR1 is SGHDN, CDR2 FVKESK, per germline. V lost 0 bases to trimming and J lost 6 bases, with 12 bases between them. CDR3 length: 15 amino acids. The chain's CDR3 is CASSQDGSFRNEQFF. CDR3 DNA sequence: TGTGCCAGCAGCCAAGACGGATCCTTTCGCAATGAGCAGTTCTTC.

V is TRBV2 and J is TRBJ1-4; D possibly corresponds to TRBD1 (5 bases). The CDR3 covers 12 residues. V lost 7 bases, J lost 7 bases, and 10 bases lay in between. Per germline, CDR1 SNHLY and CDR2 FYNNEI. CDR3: CASIREGEKLFF. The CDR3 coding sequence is TGTGCCAGCATCAGGGAGGGTGAAAAACTGTTTTTT.

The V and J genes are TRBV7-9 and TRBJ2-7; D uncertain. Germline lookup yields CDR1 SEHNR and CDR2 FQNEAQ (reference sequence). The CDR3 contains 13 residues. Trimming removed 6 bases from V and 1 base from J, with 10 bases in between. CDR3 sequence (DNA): TGTGCCAGCAGGCCGGACGAGTCCTACGAGCAGTACTTC. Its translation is CASRPDESYEQYF.

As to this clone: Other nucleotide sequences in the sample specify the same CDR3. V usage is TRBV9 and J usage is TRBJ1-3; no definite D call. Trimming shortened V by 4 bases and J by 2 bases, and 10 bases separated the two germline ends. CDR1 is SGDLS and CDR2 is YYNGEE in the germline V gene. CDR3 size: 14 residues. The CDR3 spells CASSPAGPGNTIYF. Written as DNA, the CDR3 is TGTGCCAGCAGCCCGGCGGGCCCTGGAAACACCATATATTTT.

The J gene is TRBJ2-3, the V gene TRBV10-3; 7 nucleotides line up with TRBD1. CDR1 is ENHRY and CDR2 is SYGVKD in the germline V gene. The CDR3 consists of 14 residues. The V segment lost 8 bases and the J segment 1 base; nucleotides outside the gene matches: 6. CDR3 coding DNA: TGTGCCATCTCCTTAGGACAGGGCACAGATACGCAGTATTTT. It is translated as CAISLGQGTDTQYF.

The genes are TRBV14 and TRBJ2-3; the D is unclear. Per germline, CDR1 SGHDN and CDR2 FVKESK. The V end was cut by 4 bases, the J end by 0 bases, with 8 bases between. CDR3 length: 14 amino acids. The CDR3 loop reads CASSPRLSTDTQYF. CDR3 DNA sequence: TGTGCCAGCAGCCCCCGTCTAAGCACAGATACGCAGTATTTT.

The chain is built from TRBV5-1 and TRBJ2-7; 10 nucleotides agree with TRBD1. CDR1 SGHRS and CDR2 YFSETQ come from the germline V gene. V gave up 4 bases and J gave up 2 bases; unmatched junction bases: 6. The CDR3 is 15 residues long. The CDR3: CASSRGTGDTYEQYF. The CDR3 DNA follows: TGCGCCAGCAGCCGGGGGACAGGGGATACCTACGAGCAGTACTTC.

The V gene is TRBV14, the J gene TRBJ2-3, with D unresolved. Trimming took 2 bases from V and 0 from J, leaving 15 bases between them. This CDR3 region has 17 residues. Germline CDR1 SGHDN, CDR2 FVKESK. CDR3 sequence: CASSQWTQPSSTDTQYF. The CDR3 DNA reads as TGTGCCAGCAGCCAATGGACCCAGCCTTCAAGCACAGATACGCAGTATTTT.

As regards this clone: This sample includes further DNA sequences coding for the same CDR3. CDR3 nucleotides: TGCGCCAGCAGCTTAAGTAGATCCAATGAGCAGTTCTTC. This gives the protein CASSLSRSNEQFF. The J gene is TRBJ2-1, the V gene TRBV5-1; D remains unclear. The germline CDR1 and CDR2 sequences are SGHRS and YFSETQ. The length of the CDR3 is 13 residues. Trimming left V 2 bases short and J 6 bases short, with 9 bases between.

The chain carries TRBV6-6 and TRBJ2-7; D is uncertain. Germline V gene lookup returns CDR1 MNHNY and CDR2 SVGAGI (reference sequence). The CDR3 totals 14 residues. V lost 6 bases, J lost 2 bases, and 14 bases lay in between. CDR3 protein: CASRPGRIPYEQYF. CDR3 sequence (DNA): TGTGCCAGCAGACCCGGCCGGATCCCCTACGAGCAGTACTTC.

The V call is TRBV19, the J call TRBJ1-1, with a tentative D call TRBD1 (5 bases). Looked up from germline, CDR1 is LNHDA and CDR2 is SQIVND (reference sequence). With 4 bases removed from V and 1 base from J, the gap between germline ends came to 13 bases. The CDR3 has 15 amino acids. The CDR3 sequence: CASSKEGTENTEAFF. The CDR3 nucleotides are TGTGCCAGTAGTAAAGAGGGGACGGAGAACACTGAAGCTTTCTTT. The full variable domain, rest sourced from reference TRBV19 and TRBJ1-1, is DGGITQSPKYLFRKEGQNVTLSCEQNLNHDAMYWYRQDPGQGLRLIYYSQIVNDFQKGDIAEGYSVSREKKESFPLTVTSAQKNPTAFYLCASSKEGTENTEAFFGQGTRLTVV.

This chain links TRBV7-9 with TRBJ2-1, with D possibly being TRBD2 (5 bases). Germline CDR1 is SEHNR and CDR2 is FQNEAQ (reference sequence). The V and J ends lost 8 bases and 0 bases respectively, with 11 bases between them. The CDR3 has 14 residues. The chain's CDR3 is CASGLGSSYNEQFF. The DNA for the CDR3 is TGTGCCAGCGGCCTGGGGAGCTCCTACAATGAGCAGTTCTTC.

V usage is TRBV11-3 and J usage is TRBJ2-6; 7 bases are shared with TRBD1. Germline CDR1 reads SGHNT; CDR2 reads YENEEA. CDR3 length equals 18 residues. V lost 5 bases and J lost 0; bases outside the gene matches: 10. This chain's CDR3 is CASSTHRGEVSGANVLTF. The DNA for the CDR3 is TGTGCCAGCAGCACCCACAGGGGTGAGGTCTCTGGGGCCAACGTCCTGACTTTC.

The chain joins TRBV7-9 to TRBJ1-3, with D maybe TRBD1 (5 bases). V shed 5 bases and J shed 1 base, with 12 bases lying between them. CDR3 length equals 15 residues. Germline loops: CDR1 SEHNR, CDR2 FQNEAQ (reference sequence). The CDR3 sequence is CASSRDGGSGNTIYF. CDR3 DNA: TGTGCCAGCAGCCGAGATGGGGGGTCTGGAAACACCATATATTTT. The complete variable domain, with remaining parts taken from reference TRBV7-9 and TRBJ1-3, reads DTGVSQNPRHKITKRGQNVTFRCDPISEHNRLYWYRQTLGQGPEFLTYFQNEAQLEKSRLLSDRFSAERPKGSFSTLEIQRTEQGDSAMYLCASSRDGGSGNTIYFGEGSWLTVV.

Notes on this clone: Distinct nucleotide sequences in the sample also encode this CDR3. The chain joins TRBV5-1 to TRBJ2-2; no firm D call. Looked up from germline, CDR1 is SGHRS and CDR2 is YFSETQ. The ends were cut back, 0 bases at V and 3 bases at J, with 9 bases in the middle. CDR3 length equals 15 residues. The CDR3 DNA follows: TGCGCCAGCAGCTTGGTTGGGTCCGACACCGGGGAGCTGTTTTTT. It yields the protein CASSLVGSDTGELFF.

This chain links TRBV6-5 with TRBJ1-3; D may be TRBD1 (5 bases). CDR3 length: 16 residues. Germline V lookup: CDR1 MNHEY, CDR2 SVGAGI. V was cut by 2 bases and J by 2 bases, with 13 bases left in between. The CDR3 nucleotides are TGTGCCAGCAGTTACCTACCGCCGGGGGCTGGAAACACCATATATTTT. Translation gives CASSYLPPGAGNTIYF.

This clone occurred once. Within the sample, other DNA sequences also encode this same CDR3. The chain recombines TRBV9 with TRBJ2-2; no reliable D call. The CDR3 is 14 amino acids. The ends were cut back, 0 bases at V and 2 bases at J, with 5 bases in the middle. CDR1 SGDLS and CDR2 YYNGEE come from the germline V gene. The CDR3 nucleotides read TGTGCCAGCAGCGTAGTTGCCAACACCGGGGAGCTGTTTTTT. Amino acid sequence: CASSVVANTGELFF.

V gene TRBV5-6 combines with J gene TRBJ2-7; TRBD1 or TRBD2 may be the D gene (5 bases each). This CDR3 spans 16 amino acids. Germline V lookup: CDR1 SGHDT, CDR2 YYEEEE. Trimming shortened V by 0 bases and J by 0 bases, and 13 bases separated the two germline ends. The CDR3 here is CASSLVGVTHSYEQYF. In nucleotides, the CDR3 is TGTGCCAGCAGCTTGGTGGGGGTAACCCACTCCTACGAGCAGTACTTC.

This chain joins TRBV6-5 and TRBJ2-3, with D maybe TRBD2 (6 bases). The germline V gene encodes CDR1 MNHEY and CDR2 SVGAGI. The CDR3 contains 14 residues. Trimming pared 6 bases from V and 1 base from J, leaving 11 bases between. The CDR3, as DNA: TGTGCCAGCAGACGTCCGGGGGGCACAGATACGCAGTATTTT. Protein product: CASRRPGGTDTQYF.

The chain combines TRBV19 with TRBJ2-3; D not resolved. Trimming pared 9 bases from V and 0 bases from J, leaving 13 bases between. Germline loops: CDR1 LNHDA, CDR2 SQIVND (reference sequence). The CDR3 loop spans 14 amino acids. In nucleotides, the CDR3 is TGTGCCAGCTCCGACGGAACTAGCACAGATACGCAGTATTTT. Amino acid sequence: CASSDGTSTDTQYF.

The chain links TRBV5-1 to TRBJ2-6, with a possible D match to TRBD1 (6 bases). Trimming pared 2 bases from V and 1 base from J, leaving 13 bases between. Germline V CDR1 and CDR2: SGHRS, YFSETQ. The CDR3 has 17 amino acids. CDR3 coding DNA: TGCGCCAGCAGCTTTTGGAAAGGGGGTTCTGGGGCCAACGTCCTGACTTTC. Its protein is CASSFWKGGSGANVLTF.

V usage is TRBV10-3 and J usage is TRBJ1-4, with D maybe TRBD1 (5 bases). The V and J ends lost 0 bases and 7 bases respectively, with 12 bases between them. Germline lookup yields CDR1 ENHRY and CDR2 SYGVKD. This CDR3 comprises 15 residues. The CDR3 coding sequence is TGTGCCATCAGTGAGTCGGTCGAGGGGAGTGAAAAACTGTTTTTT. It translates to CAISESVEGSEKLFF.

The DNA of the CDR3 is TGCGCCAGCAGCGAGCAGGGGAACGAGCAGTACTTC. It yields the protein CASSEQGNEQYF. The rearrangement joins TRBV5-1 to TRBJ2-7; perhaps TRBD1 as D (6 bases). The CDR3 sequence is 12 residues long. The germline V gene encodes CDR1 SGHRS and CDR2 YFSETQ. Deletions cut 4 bases from V and 5 bases from J, with 10 bases between.

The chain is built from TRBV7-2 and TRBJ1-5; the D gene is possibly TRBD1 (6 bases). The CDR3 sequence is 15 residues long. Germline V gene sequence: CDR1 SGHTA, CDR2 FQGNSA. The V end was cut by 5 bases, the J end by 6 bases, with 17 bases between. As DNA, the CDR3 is TGTGCCAGCAGCCCGGGGGCCAACGGAGGTCAGCCCCAGCATTTT. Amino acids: CASSPGANGGQPQHF.

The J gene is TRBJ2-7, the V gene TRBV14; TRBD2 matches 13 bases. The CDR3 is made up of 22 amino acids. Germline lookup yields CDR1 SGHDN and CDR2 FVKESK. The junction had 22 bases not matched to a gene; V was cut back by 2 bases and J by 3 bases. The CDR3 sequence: CASSQRGTGGTSGTQGVYEQYF. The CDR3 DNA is TGTGCCAGCAGCCAAAGAGGGACTGGGGGGACTAGCGGGACCCAAGGGGTCTACGAGCAGTACTTC.